Listed below are T cell receptor beta chains from one sample, sequenced in a study of blood T cell repertoires in COVID-19. The repertoire was sequenced with immunoSEQ multiplex PCR; TCRdb's copy has only in-frame clones and lacks some. The sample carries about 180,000 clones, about 80% recorded once. Sequencing was done on a sample of peripheral blood. Every receptor here comes from a human donor in a cohort sampled during active COVID-19. Both conserved end residues are part of each CDR3. D genes are given only for firm matches. Rows may omit the clone size; those that give it use once, few, many or a size class.

abundance: -
d_gene: -
v_gene: TRBV21-1
j_gene: TRBJ1-3
CDR3aa: CASSKDVSSGNTIYF
CDR3nt: TGTGCCAGCAGCAAAGATGTCAGCTCTGGAAACACCATATATTTT

abundance: -
d_gene: TRBD1
v_gene: TRBV27
j_gene: TRBJ1-1
CDR3aa: CASRQGARRAFF
CDR3nt: TGTGCCAGCAGACAGGGGGCTCGGAGAGCTTTCTTT

abundance: -
d_gene: TRBD1
v_gene: TRBV7-6
j_gene: TRBJ2-1
CDR3aa: CASSQPTGQPYNEQFF
CDR3nt: TGTGCCAGCAGTCAACCGACGGGACAGCCGTACAATGAGCAGTTCTTC

abundance: -
d_gene: -
v_gene: TRBV4-1
j_gene: TRBJ2-7
CDR3aa: CASSQDLTRVSYEQYF
CDR3nt: TGCGCCAGCAGCCAAGATCTTACTCGGGTCTCCTACGAGCAGTACTTC

abundance: few
d_gene: TRBD2
v_gene: TRBV3-1/TRBV3-2
j_gene: TRBJ2-1
CDR3aa: CASSQASGGANEQFF
CDR3nt: TGTGCCAGCAGCCAAGCAAGCGGGGGGGCCAATGAGCAGTTCTTC

abundance: -
d_gene: TRBD1
v_gene: TRBV27
j_gene: TRBJ1-3
CDR3aa: CASSSTGGLGNTIYF
CDR3nt: TGTGCCAGCAGTTCGACAGGGGGCCTCGGAAACACCATATATTTT

abundance: -
d_gene: -
v_gene: TRBV15
j_gene: TRBJ2-7
CDR3aa: CATSREQGGVYEQYF
CDR3nt: TGTGCCACCAGCAGGGAACAGGGGGGGGTTTACGAGCAGTACTTC

abundance: -
d_gene: -
v_gene: TRBV9
j_gene: TRBJ2-3
CDR3aa: CASSAKGQNFGTDTQYF
CDR3nt: TGTGCCAGCAGCGCTAAAGGACAGAATTTTGGCACAGATACGCAGTATTTT

abundance: -
d_gene: -
v_gene: TRBV5-5
j_gene: TRBJ2-7
CDR3aa: CASSFGQPPLEQYF
CDR3nt: TGTGCCAGCAGCTTCGGACAGCCGCCCCTGGAGCAGTACTTC

abundance: -
d_gene: TRBD2
v_gene: TRBV5-1
j_gene: TRBJ2-3
CDR3aa: CASSLGRLAGGGTDTQYF
CDR3nt: TGCGCCAGCAGCTTGGGACGGCTAGCGGGAGGGGGCACAGATACGCAGTATTTT

abundance: -
d_gene: -
v_gene: TRBV9
j_gene: TRBJ1-3
CDR3aa: CASSVASGGSGNTIYF
CDR3nt: TGTGCCAGCAGCGTAGCTTCTGGAGGGTCTGGAAACACCATATATTTT

abundance: -
d_gene: TRBD2
v_gene: TRBV11-2
j_gene: TRBJ2-1
CDR3aa: CASSLDGLAGVGSSYNEQFF
CDR3nt: TGTGCCAGCAGCTTAGATGGCCTAGCGGGGGTTGGAAGCTCCTACAATGAGCAGTTCTTC

abundance: -
d_gene: TRBD1
v_gene: TRBV7-2
j_gene: TRBJ2-7
CDR3aa: CASSLGQGAYEQYF
CDR3nt: TGTGCCAGCAGCCTGGGACAGGGGGCCTACGAGCAGTACTTC

abundance: -
d_gene: -
v_gene: TRBV4-3
j_gene: TRBJ2-7
CDR3aa: CASSQGLRREQYF
CDR3nt: TGCGCCAGCAGCCAAGGGTTGCGTCGCGAGCAGTACTTC